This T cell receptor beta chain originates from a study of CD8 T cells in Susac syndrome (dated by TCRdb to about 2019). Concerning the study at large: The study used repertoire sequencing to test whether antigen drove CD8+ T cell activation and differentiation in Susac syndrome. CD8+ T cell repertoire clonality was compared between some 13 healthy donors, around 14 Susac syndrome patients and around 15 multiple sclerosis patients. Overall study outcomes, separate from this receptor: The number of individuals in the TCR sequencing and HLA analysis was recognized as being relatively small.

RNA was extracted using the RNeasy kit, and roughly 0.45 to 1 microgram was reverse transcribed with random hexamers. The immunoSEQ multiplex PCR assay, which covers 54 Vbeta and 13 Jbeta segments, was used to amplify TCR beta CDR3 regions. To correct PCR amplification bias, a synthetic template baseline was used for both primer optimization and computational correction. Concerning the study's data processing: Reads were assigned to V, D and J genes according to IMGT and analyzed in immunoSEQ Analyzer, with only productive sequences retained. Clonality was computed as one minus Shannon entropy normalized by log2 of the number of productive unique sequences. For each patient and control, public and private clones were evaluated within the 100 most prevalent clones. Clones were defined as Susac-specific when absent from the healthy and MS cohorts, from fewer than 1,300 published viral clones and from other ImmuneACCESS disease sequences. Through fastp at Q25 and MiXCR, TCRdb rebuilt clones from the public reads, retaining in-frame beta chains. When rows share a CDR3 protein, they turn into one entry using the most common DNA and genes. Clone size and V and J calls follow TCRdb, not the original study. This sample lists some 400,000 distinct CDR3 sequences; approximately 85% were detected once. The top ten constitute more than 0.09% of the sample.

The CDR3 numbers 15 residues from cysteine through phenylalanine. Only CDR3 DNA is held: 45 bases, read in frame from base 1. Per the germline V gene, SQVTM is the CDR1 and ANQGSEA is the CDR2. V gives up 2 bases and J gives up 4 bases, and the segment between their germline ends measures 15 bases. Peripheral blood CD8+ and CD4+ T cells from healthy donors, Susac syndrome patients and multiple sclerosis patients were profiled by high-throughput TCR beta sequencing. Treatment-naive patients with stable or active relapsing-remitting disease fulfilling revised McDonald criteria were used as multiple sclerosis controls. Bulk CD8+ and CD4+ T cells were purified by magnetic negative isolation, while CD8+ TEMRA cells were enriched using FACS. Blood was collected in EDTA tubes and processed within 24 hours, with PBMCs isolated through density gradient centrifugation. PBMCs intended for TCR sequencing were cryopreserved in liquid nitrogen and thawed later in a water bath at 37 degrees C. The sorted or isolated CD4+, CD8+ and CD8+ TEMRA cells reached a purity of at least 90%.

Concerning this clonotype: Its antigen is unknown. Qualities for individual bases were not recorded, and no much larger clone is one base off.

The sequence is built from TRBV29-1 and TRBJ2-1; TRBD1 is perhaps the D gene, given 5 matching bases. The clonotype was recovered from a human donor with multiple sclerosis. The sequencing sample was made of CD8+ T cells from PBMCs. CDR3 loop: CSVESSRDGYNEQFF. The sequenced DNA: TGCAGCGTTGAATCATCCAGGGATGGTTACAATGAGCAGTTCTTC.